These 21 T cell receptor beta chains were sequenced from one sample in a study of T cell responses to AZD1222 COVID-19 vaccine. The table came from immunoSEQ multiplex PCR; TCRdb's copy has only in-frame clones and leaves some out. The table includes around 200,000 clones, 94% detected once. This material consisted of peripheral blood, taken 28 days after the second AZD1222 dose. Receptors were obtained from an adult who received the AZD1222 COVID-19 vaccine.

This clone has just one count. The gene calls are TRBV25-1 and TRBJ2-7, with D perhaps matching TRBD1 (5 bases). Trimming shortened V by 4 bases and J by 12 bases, and 19 bases separated the two germline ends. Germline loops: CDR1 MGHDK, CDR2 SYGVNS. This CDR3 region has 13 residues. The CDR3 spells CASSAWTPVHLYF. The CDR3 DNA reads TGTGCCAGCAGTGCCTGGACACCCGTCCATTTGTACTTC.

This sequence joins TRBV19 and TRBJ1-2, with a weak D call TRBD1 (5 bases). The CDR3 consists of 15 residues. Looked up from germline, CDR1 is LNHDA and CDR2 is SQIVND (reference sequence). The DNA of the CDR3 is TGTGCACCCCTGGGGGTTAGACCGGGGGGAAATGGCTACACCTTC. This gives the protein CAPLGVRPGGNGYTF.

The chain links TRBV18 to TRBJ2-3; tentatively, D is TRBD1 (6 bases). The CDR3 covers 13 residues. Germline lookup yields CDR1 KGHSH and CDR2 LQKENI. V gave up 6 bases and J gave up 9 bases, with 16 bases separating them. The CDR3 reads CASSPEGDMTQYF. The DNA of the CDR3 is TGTGCCAGCTCCCCCGAGGGGGATATGACGCAGTATTTT.

The chain combines TRBV19 with TRBJ1-1; 9 bases are shared with TRBD1. CDR3 length: 14 amino acids. Germline V gene lookup returns CDR1 LNHDA and CDR2 SQIVND (reference sequence). V was clipped by 3 bases and J by 5 bases; unmatched bases: 4. The CDR3 loop reads CASSIRTGVTEAFF. In DNA, the CDR3 is TGTGCCAGTAGTATTCGGACAGGGGTGACTGAAGCTTTCTTT.

The chain carries TRBV5-1 and TRBJ2-3; D gene uncertain. CDR1 is SGHRS and CDR2 is YFSETQ in the germline V gene. CDR3 length: 15 amino acids. V was clipped by 1 base and J by 6 bases, with 15 bases between them. The CDR3 bases are TGCGCCAGCAGCTTGACCTGGTCCCTAGAGGATACGCAGTATTTT. Translating it yields CASSLTWSLEDTQYF.

In regard to this clone: Additional DNA sequences in this sample encode the identical CDR3. The chain recombines TRBV28 with TRBJ1-5; D unclear. Per germline, CDR1 MDHEN and CDR2 SYDVKM. V was shortened by 1 base and J by 3 bases, with 10 bases between the two germline ends. The CDR3 consists of 15 residues. This chain's CDR3 is CASSLSGSYNQPQHF. The CDR3 coding sequence is TGTGCCAGCAGTTTATCGGGGTCTTACAATCAGCCCCAGCATTTT.

This clone was seen just once. The chain joins TRBV7-9 to TRBJ1-1, with D tentatively TRBD1 (6 bases). This CDR3 has 15 residues. In germline, CDR1 is SEHNR, CDR2 FQNEAQ (reference sequence). Deletions cut 1 base from V and 5 bases from J, with 14 bases between. The DNA of the CDR3 is TGTGCCAGCAGCTTAGTCTACAGGGAGGGGACTGAAGCTTTCTTT. Its protein is CASSLVYREGTEAFF.

CDR3 nucleotide sequence: TGTGCCAGCAGGGACTGGGACGGCGAGGGGGATGGCTACACCTTC. It specifies CASRDWDGEGDGYTF. The V call is TRBV7-9, the J call TRBJ1-2; tentative D call: TRBD1 (6 bases). V shed 6 bases and J shed 6 bases, with 20 bases lying between them. This CDR3 comprises 15 residues. In germline, CDR1 is SEHNR, CDR2 FQNEAQ (reference sequence).

The chain combines TRBV6-5 with TRBJ1-4; 8 nucleotides align to TRBD1. V dropped 5 bases and J dropped 4; count of bases not matched to a gene: 3. The CDR3 loop spans 14 amino acids. Germline-derived CDR1 and CDR2 are MNHEY and SVGAGI. CDR3 protein: CASSPDRGNEKLFF. As DNA, the CDR3 is TGTGCCAGCAGTCCTGACAGGGGTAATGAAAAACTGTTTTTT.

For the CDR3, the DNA is TGTGCCGCCTCCCAGGGCGACTATGGCTACACCTTC. Its protein product is CAASQGDYGYTF. V gene TRBV30 combines with J gene TRBJ1-2, with D maybe TRBD1 (5 bases). V was shortened by 8 bases and J by 3 bases, with 13 bases between the two germline ends. This CDR3 is built from 12 residues. Germline loops: CDR1 GTSNPN, CDR2 SVGIG (reference sequence).

The chain has TRBV19 and TRBJ2-4; 9 bases are shared with TRBD1. V was clipped by 4 bases and J by 0 bases; unmatched bases: 13. The CDR3 sequence is 19 residues long. The germline V gene encodes CDR1 LNHDA and CDR2 SQIVND (reference sequence). In DNA, the CDR3 is TGTGCCAGTAGTAGAAGGGGACAGGGTTCGTGGGGAGCCAAAAACATTCAGTACTTC. This sequence encodes CASSRRGQGSWGAKNIQYF. Full variable domain (outside the CDR3, taken from reference TRBV19 and TRBJ2-4): DGGITQSPKYLFRKEGQNVTLSCEQNLNHDAMYWYRQDPGQGLRLIYYSQIVNDFQKGDIAEGYSVSREKKESFPLTVTSAQKNPTAFYLCASSRRGQGSWGAKNIQYFGAGTRLSVL.

The chain employs TRBV6-4 and TRBJ2-2, with TRBD1 matching 7 bases. V lost 4 bases to trimming and J lost 6 bases; unmatched junction nucleotides: 5. The CDR3 covers 14 residues. CDR1 and CDR2 (germline): MRHNA, SNTAGT. In DNA, the CDR3 is TGTGCCAGCAGTGGACAGGGCCCCTCCGGGGAGCTGTTTTTT. Its translation: CASSGQGPSGELFF.

The CDR3 bases are TGTGCCAGCAGCCCTCATCATCCCGGCGGGGGTAATGAAAAACTGTTTTTT. This translates into CASSPHHPGGGNEKLFF. V usage is TRBV9 and J usage is TRBJ1-4; possible D gene TRBD1, 5 bases. Germline V gives CDR1 SGDLS, CDR2 YYNGEE. V was trimmed by 4 bases and J by 4 bases, leaving 20 bases between them. The CDR3 is 17 amino acids.

The chain uses TRBV6-1 and TRBJ2-1, with D uncertain. The CDR3 spans 13 residues. V gave up 0 bases and J gave up 3 bases, with 3 bases separating them. Germline loops: CDR1 MNHNS, CDR2 SASEGT. This chain's CDR3 is CASSEARYNEQFF. CDR3 sequence (DNA): TGTGCCAGCAGTGAAGCACGCTACAATGAGCAGTTCTTC.

The CDR3 loop reads CASSSRQGRTEAFF. The CDR3 DNA follows: TGTGCCAGCAGCTCCAGACAGGGACGGACTGAAGCTTTCTTT. V and J are TRBV7-9 and TRBJ1-1; 7 nucleotides line up with TRBD1. The CDR3 extends over 14 amino acids. V gave up 4 bases and J gave up 5 bases; unmatched junction bases: 7. Germline loops: CDR1 SEHNR, CDR2 FQNEAQ (reference sequence).

The chain links TRBV28 to TRBJ1-5; weak D call: TRBD1 (5 bases). This CDR3 region has 13 residues. Trimming removed 3 bases at V and 6 bases at J, with 9 bases between. Germline V lookup: CDR1 MDHEN, CDR2 SYDVKM. The CDR3 protein is CASSLGGSQPQHF. The CDR3 region has the DNA TGTGCCAGCAGTTTGGGGGGGAGTCAGCCCCAGCATTTT.

The rearrangement joins TRBV15 to TRBJ1-1; no clear D gene. Germline V gene sequence: CDR1 LNHNV, CDR2 YYDKDF (reference sequence). There are 16 residues in the CDR3. The ends were cut back, 0 bases at V and 2 bases at J, with 13 bases in the middle. This chain's CDR3 is CATSRDPPPLNTEAFF. The DNA for the CDR3 is TGTGCCACCAGCAGAGATCCCCCCCCACTAAACACTGAAGCTTTCTTT.

The rearrangement links TRBV5-1 to TRBJ1-6, with TRBD1 as a possible D gene (5 bases). This CDR3 contains 16 residues. Trimming removed 5 bases at V and 4 bases at J, with 16 bases between. Germline assignment: CDR1 SGHRS and CDR2 YFSETQ. The CDR3 DNA reads TGCGCCAGCAGGCGATCAGGGAATAGGTATAATTCACCCCTCCACTTT. Translated, it gives CASRRSGNRYNSPLHF. Full variable domain (outside the CDR3, taken from reference TRBV5-1 and TRBJ1-6): KAGVTQTPRYLIKTRGQQVTLSCSPISGHRSVSWYQQTPGQGLQFLFEYFSETQRNKGNFPGRFSGRQFSNSRSEMNVSTLELGDSALYLCASRRSGNRYNSPLHFGNGTRLTVT.

V is TRBV12-3 or TRBV12-4 and J is TRBJ2-1, with D unclear. This CDR3 region has 12 residues. V was cut by 1 base and J by 6 bases, with 4 bases left in between. In DNA form, the CDR3 reads TGTGCCAGCAGTTTAGGTATCAATGAGCAGTTCTTC. Its protein is CASSLGINEQFF.

This clone occurred a few times. This chain links TRBV12-3 or TRBV12-4 with TRBJ1-6; D may be TRBD1 (6 bases). Between the trimmed V and J ends, which lost 6 bases and 9 bases, there was a span of 12 bases. The length of the CDR3 is 13 residues. CDR3 nucleotides: TGTGCCAGCAGGACAGGCCAGGGTTCACCCCTCCACTTT. Its protein product is CASRTGQGSPLHF.

The J gene is TRBJ1-5, the V gene TRBV28, with a weak D call TRBD1 (6 bases). Germline assignment: CDR1 MDHEN and CDR2 SYDVKM. The V end lost 2 bases, the J end lost 1 base, and 6 bases lay between the germline ends. This CDR3 is 14 amino acids long. CDR3 protein: CASSLDRSNQPQHF. DNA of the CDR3: TGTGCCAGCAGTTTAGACAGGAGCAATCAGCCCCAGCATTTT.